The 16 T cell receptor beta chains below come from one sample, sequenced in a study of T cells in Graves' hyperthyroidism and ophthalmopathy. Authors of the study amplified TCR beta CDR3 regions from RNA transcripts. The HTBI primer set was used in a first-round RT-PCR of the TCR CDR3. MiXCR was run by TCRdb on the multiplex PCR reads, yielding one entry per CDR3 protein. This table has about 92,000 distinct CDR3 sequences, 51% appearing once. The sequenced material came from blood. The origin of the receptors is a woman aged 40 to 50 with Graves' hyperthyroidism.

The CDR3 is CASSQAGQGLAGGYEQYF. The CDR3 region has the DNA TGTGCCAGCAGCCAAGCGGGACAGGGACTAGCGGGAGGTTACGAGCAGTACTTC. This chain links TRBV7-9 with TRBJ2-7; 15 bases fit TRBD2. This CDR3 spans 18 amino acids. Unmatched junction bases numbered 12, after V lost 5 bases and J lost 4 bases. Per the germline V gene, CDR1 is SEHNR and CDR2 is FQNEAQ (reference sequence).

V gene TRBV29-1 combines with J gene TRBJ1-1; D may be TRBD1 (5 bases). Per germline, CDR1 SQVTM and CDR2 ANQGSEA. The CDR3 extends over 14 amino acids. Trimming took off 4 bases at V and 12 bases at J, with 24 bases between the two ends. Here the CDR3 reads CSVGPAAMDTETFF. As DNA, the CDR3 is TGCAGCGTTGGACCCGCGGCCATGGACACCGAAACTTTCTTT.

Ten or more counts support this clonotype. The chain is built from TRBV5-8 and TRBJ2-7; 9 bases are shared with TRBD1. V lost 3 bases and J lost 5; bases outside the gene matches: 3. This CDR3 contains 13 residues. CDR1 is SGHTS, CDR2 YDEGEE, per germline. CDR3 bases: TGTGCCAGCAGCTCCTGGGACAGGGACGAGCAGTACTTC. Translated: CASSSWDRDEQYF.

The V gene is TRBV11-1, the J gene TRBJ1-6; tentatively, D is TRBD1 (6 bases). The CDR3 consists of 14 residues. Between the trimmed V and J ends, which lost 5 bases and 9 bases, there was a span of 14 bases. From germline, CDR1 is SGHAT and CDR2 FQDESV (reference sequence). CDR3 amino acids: CASSTQTGSSPLHF. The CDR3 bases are TGTGCCAGCAGCACCCAAACAGGGAGTTCACCCCTCCACTTT.

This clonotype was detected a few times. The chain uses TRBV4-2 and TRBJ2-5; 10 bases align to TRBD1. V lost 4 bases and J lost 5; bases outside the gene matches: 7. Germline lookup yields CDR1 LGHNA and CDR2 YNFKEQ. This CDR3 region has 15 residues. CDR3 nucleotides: TGTGCCAGCAGCCCTGGACAGGGGGGGTACGAGACCCAGTACTTC. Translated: CASSPGQGGYETQYF.

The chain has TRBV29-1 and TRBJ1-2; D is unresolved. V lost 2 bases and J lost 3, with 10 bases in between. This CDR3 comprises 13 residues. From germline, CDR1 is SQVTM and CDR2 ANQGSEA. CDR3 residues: CSVERVVDYGYTF. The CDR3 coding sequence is TGCAGCGTTGAAAGGGTGGTCGACTATGGCTACACCTTC.

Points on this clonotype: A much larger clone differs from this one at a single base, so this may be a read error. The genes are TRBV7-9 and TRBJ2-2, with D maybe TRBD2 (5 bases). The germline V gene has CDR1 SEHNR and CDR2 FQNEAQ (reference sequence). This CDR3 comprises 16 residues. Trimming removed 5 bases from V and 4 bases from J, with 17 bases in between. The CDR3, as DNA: TGTGCCAGCAGCCGCCCCTTCGGACTCCCCACCGGGGAGCTGTTTTTT. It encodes CASSRPFGLPTGELFF.

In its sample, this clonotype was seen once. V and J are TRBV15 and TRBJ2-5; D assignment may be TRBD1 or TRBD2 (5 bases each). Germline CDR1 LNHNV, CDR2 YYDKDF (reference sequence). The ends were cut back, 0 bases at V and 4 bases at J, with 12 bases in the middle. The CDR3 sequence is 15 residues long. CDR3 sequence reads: CATSRDRGAGETQYF. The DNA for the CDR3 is TGTGCCACCAGCAGAGATCGAGGGGCTGGAGAGACCCAGTACTTC.

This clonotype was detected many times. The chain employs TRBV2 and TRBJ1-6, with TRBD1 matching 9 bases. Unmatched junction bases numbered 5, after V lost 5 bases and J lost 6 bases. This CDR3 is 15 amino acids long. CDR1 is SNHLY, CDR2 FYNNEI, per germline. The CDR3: CASSLQGAPNSPLHF. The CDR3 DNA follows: TGTGCCAGCAGTTTACAGGGGGCGCCTAATTCACCCCTCCACTTT. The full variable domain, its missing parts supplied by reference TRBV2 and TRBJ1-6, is EPEVTQTPSHQVTQMGQEVILRCVPISNHLYFYWYRQILGQKVEFLVSFYNNEISEKSEIFDDQFSVERPDGSNFTLKIRSTKLEDSAMYFCASSLQGAPNSPLHFGNGTRLTVT.

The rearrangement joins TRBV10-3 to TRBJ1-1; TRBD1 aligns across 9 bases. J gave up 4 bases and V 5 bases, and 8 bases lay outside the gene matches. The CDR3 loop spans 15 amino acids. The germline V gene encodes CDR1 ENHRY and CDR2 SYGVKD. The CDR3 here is CAISTTGTGFTEAFF. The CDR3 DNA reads TGTGCCATCAGTACCACCGGGACAGGGTTCACTGAAGCTTTCTTT.

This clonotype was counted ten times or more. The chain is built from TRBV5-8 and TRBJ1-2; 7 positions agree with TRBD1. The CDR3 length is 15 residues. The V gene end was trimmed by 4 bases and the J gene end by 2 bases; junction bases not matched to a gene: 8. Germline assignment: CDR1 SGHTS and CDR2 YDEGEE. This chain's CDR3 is CASSRGTVNNYGYTF. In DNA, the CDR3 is TGTGCCAGCAGCCGGGGGACAGTCAACAACTATGGCTACACCTTC.

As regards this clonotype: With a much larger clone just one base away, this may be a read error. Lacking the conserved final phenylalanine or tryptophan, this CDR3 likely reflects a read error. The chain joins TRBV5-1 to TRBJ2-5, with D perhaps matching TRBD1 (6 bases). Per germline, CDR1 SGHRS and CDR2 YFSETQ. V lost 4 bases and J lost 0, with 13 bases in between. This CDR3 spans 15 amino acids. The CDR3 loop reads CASSRDTDYQETQYS. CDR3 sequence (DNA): TGCGCCAGCAGCCGGGACACCGACTACCAAGAGACCCAGTACTCC.

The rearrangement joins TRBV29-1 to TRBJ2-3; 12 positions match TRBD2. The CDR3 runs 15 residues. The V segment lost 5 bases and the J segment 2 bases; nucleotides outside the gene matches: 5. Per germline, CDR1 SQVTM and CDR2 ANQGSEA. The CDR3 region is CSVRLAGVPTDTQYF. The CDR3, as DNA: TGCAGCGTTCGACTAGCGGGAGTACCCACAGATACGCAGTATTTT.

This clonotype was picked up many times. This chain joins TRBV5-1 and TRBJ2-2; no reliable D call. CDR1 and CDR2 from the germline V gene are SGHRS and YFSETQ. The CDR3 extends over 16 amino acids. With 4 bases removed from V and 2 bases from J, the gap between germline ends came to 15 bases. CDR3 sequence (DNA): TGCGCCAGCAGCCCGAACATACGGGTTAACACCGGGGAGCTGTTTTTT. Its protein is CASSPNIRVNTGELFF.

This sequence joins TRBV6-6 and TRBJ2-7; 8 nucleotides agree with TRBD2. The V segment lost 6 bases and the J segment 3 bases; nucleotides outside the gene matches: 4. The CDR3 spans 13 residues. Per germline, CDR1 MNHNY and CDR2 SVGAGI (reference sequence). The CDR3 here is CASSTGLGYEQYF. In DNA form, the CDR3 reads TGTGCCAGCAGCACGGGACTAGGCTACGAGCAGTACTTC.

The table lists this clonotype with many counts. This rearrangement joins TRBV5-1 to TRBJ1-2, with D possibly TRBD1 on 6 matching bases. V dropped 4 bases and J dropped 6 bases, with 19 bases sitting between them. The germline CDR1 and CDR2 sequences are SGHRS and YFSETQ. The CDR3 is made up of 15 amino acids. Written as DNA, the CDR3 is TGCGCCAGCAGCGACCAGAAACCAGGGGTGGATGGCTACACCTTC. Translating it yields CASSDQKPGVDGYTF.